Listed below are T cell receptor beta chains from one sample, sequenced in a study of T cells in Graves' hyperthyroidism and ophthalmopathy. Each CDR3 protein is one row after TCRdb ran MiXCR on the multiplex PCR reads. The sample includes roughly 110,000 distinct CDR3 sequences, 16% seen only once; the top ten take less than 50%. The material sequenced was blood. The origin of the receptors is a woman in her forties or fifties with Graves' hyperthyroidism. CDR3s include the opening cysteine and the closing phenylalanine or tryptophan. The D gene is left open where the match is weak. Some rows have no size entry. The others give once, few or many, or a class for an expanded clone.

D gene	J gene	V gene	clone size	CDR3 protein	CDR3 DNA
.	TRBJ1-1	TRBV19	many	CARQRDRRFMNTEAFF	TGTGCCAGACAAAGGGACCGACGATTCATGAACACTGAAGCTTTCTTT
.	TRBJ2-3	TRBV19	.	CASSIVASRDTQYF	TGTGCCAGTAGTATAGTGGCTAGCAGAGATACGCAGTATTTT
TRBD1	TRBJ1-2	TRBV6-1	many	CASRDYRGRDYGYTF	TGTGCCAGCAGGGATTACAGGGGGCGCGACTATGGCTACACCTTC
.	TRBJ2-1	TRBV19	many	CASSFGTEGGEQFF	TGTGCCAGTAGTTTCGGGACGGAGGGGGGTGAGCAGTTCTTC
.	TRBJ1-1	TRBV28	many	CASSTTGSTEAFF	TGTGCCAGCAGTACTACGGGGAGCACTGAAGCTTTCTTT
.	TRBJ1-1	TRBV6-1	many	CASSEEPQAINTEAFF	TGTGCCAGCAGCGAGGAGCCCCAAGCGATTAACACTGAAGCTTTCTTT
.	TRBJ2-3	TRBV28	many	CASRPTWTDTLLIADTQYF	TGTGCCAGCAGGCCGACCTGGACAGACACCCTCCTCATTGCAGATACGCAGTATTTT
.	TRBJ2-2	TRBV3-1	few	CASTLGGLGTGELFF	TGTGCCAGCACCCTGGGGGGTTTGGGCACCGGGGAGCTGTTTTTT
TRBD1	TRBJ2-2	TRBV2	many	CASWGQGDLHGELFF	TGTGCCAGCTGGGGACAGGGGGATCTTCACGGGGAGCTGTTTTTT
.	TRBJ1-1	TRBV28	.	CASSSLRLWTEAFF	TGTGCCAGCAGTTCCTTGCGGCTGTGGACTGAAGCTTTCTTT
.	TRBJ1-1	TRBV3-1	.	CASSHKMNTEAFF	TGTGCCAGCAGCCACAAGATGAACACTGAAGCTTTCTTT
.	TRBJ1-1	TRBV30	.	CAWLMLGATEAFF	TGTGCCTGGCTCATGTTAGGAGCCACTGAAGCTTTCTTT
.	TRBJ2-3	TRBV5-5	many	CASSLLGGGNTDTQYF	TGTGCCAGCAGCCTCTTGGGGGGCGGAAACACAGATACGCAGTATTTT
TRBD1	TRBJ1-1	TRBV5-6	many	CASSRGQGSSEAFF	TGTGCCAGCAGCCGCGGACAGGGGTCATCTGAAGCTTTCTTT
.	TRBJ1-3	TRBV5-1	.	CASSSARGSGNTIYF	TGCGCCAGCAGCTCGGCGAGGGGCTCTGGAAACACCATATATTTT
.	TRBJ2-7	TRBV11-2	few	CASSLDHWEAYEQYF	TGTGCCAGCAGCTTAGACCACTGGGAGGCCTACGAGCAGTACTTC
TRBD1	TRBJ2-5	TRBV20-1	many	CSATSGTGGGETQYF	TGCAGTGCTACCTCCGGGACAGGGGGCGGGGAGACCCAGTACTTC
TRBD2	TRBJ2-1	TRBV27	.	CASSTRLAGHNEQFF	TGTGCCAGCAGTACCCGACTAGCGGGACACAATGAGCAGTTCTTC
.	TRBJ2-1	TRBV7-2	many	CASSSKFWDEQFF	TGTGCCAGCAGCTCTAAGTTCTGGGATGAGCAGTTCTTC
.	TRBJ2-3	TRBV6-1	few	CASREGSGDTQYF	TGTGCCAGCAGAGAAGGGTCTGGGGATACGCAGTATTTT
.	TRBJ2-2	TRBV7-9	many	CAISGALTGELFF	TGTGCCATCTCCGGGGCCTTGACCGGGGAGCTGTTTTTT
.	TRBJ1-4	TRBV15	many	CATSRVGGLDEKLFF	TGTGCCACCAGCAGAGTGGGGGGCTTGGATGAAAAACTGTTTTTT
.	TRBJ1-6	TRBV19	many	CATKGMEAYNSPLHF	TGTGCCACCAAGGGGATGGAGGCCTATAATTCACCCCTCCACTTT
TRBD2	TRBJ2-1	TRBV3-1	.	CASSQGGLAGYYNEQFF	TGTGCCAGCAGCCAAGGGGGGCTAGCGGGGTACTACAATGAGCAGTTCTTC
TRBD1	TRBJ1-4	TRBV20-1	many	CSARDPVRGKEKLFF	TGCAGTGCTAGAGATCCTGTCAGGGGGAAGGAAAAACTGTTTTTT
.	TRBJ1-5	TRBV12-3/TRBV12-4	many	CASSLGPANAASNQPQHF	TGTGCCAGCAGTTTGGGACCTGCGAATGCGGCCAGCAATCAGCCCCAGCATTTT
.	TRBJ1-4	TRBV6-1	many	CASMVGEKLFF	TGTGCCAGCATGGTCGGGGAAAAACTGTTTTTT
TRBD1	TRBJ1-5	TRBV7-2	many	CASSLRGTGGDQPQHF	TGTGCCAGCAGCTTACGAGGGACAGGGGGCGATCAGCCCCAGCATTTT
TRBD2	TRBJ2-3	TRBV7-9	many	CASSFSTAGPDTQYF	TGTGCCAGCAGTTTTTCAACAGCGGGGCCAGATACGCAGTATTTT
TRBD2	TRBJ2-1	TRBV2	many	CASSGGTSGYNEQFF	TGTGCCAGCAGTGGGGGGACTAGCGGATACAATGAGCAGTTCTTC
TRBD2	TRBJ2-2	TRBV6-1	.	CASSSGREDTGELFF	TGTGCCAGCAGTAGTGGGCGGGAGGACACCGGGGAGCTGTTTTTT
.	TRBJ1-1	TRBV29-1	many	CSVEGLDLTEAFF	TGCAGCGTTGAAGGATTAGACTTGACTGAAGCTTTCTTT
.	TRBJ2-3	TRBV6-1	many	CASSEAEAGADTQYF	TGTGCCAGCAGTGAAGCCGAGGCAGGCGCAGATACGCAGTATTTT
TRBD2	TRBJ2-7	TRBV6-1	once	CASSVSSGSSYEQYF	TGTGCCAGCAGTGTATCTAGCGGGAGCTCCTACGAGCAGTACTTC
.	TRBJ1-1	TRBV6-2/TRBV6-3	many	CASSYSQLGRADTEAFF	TGTGCCAGCAGTTACTCTCAACTTGGAAGGGCTGACACTGAAGCTTTCTTT
.	TRBJ2-1	TRBV6-1	.	CASSEPAPMKFF	TGTGCCAGCAGTGAACCGGCCCCAATGAAGTTCTTC
TRBD1	TRBJ1-2	TRBV6-5	few	CASSYSRGEGQNRNYGYTF	TGTGCCAGCAGTTACTCTCGCGGTGAGGGACAGAATAGAAACTATGGCTACACCTTC
.	TRBJ2-5	TRBV24-1	many	CATSDRNRGASQETQYF	TGTGCCACCAGTGACCGTAATAGAGGGGCGAGTCAAGAGACCCAGTACTTC
.	TRBJ1-3	TRBV30	.	CAWSILAGNTIYF	TGTGCCTGGAGCATCCTCGCCGGAAACACCATATATTTT
TRBD1	TRBJ2-1	TRBV12-3/TRBV12-4	many	CASRAGTGPLSSYNEQFF	TGTGCCAGCAGAGCGGGGACAGGGCCTCTTAGCTCCTACAATGAGCAGTTCTTC
.	TRBJ2-1	TRBV28	many	CASSRGLKNEQFF	TGTGCCAGCAGTAGGGGTTTGAAAAATGAGCAGTTCTTC
.	TRBJ2-5	TRBV5-1	many	CASSLSSVRETQYF	TGCGCCAGCAGCTTGTCTAGCGTCCGGGAGACCCAGTACTTC
TRBD1	TRBJ1-2	TRBV28	many	CASSPNLGTGGNYGYTF	TGTGCCAGCAGTCCGAACCTCGGGACAGGGGGCAACTATGGCTACACCTTC